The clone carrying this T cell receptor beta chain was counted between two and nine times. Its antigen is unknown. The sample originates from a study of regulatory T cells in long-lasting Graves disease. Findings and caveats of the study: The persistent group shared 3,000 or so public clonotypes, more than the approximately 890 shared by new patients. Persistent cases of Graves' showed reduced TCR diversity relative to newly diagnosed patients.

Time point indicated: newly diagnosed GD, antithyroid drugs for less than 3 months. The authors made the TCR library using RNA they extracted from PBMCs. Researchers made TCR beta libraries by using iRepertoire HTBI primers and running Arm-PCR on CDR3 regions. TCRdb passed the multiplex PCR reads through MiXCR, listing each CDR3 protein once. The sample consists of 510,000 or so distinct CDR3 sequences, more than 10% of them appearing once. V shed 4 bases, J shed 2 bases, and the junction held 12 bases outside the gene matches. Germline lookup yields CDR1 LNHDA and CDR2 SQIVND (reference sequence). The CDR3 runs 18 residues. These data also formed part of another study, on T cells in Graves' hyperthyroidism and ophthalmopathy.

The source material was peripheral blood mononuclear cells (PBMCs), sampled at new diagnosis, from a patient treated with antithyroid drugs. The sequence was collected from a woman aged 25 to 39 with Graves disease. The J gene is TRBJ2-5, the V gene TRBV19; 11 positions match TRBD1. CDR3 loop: CASSSTPWTGGGQETQYF. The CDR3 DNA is TGTGCCAGTAGTAGTACCCCTTGGACAGGGGGCGGTCAAGAGACCCAGTACTTC.